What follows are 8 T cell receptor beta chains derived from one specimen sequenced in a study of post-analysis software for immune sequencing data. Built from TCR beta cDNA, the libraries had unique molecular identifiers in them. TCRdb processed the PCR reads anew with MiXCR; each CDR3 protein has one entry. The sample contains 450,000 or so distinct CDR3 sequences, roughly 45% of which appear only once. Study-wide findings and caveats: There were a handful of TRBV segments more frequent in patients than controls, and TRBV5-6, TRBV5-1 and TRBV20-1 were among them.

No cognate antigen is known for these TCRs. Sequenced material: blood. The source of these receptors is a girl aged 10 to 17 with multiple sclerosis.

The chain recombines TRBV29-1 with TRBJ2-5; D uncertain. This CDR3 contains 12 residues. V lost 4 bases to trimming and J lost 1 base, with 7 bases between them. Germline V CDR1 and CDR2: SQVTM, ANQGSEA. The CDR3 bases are TGCAGCGTTGTAACACGCCAAGAGACCCAGTACTTC. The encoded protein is CSVVTRQETQYF.

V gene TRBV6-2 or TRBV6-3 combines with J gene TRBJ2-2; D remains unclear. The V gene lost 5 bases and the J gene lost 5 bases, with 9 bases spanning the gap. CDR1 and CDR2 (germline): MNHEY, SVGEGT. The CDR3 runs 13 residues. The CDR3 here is CASSLTETGELFF. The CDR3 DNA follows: TGTGCCAGCAGTCTCACAGAAACCGGGGAGCTGTTTTTT.

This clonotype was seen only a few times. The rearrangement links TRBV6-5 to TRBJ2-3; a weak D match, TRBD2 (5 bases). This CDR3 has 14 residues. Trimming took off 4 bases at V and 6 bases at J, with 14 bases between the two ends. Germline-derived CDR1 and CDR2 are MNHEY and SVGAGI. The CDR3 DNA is TGTGCCAGCAGTTCCCCAACTAGATTCGATACGCAGTATTTT. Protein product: CASSSPTRFDTQYF.

DNA of the CDR3: TGTGCCAGCAGTTTTTACAGGGGGGATCAGCCCCAGCATTTT. Its translation is CASSFYRGDQPQHF. The chain links TRBV28 to TRBJ1-5; 8 bases match TRBD1. V shed 3 bases, J shed 5 bases, and the junction held 3 bases outside the gene matches. Germline loops: CDR1 MDHEN, CDR2 SYDVKM. The CDR3 is 14 residues long.

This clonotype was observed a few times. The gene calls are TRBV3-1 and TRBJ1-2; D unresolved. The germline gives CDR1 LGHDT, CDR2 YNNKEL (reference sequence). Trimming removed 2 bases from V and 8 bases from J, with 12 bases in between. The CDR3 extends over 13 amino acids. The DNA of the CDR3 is TGTGCCAGCAGCCAAATGAACAGTGGAGGCTACACCTTC. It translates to CASSQMNSGGYTF.

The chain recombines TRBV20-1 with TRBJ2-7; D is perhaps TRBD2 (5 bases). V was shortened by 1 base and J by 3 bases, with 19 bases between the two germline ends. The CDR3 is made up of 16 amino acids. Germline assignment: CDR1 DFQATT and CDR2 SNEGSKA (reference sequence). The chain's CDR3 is CSARGPSRSVGYEQYF. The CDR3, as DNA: TGCAGTGCTAGAGGGCCTAGCAGGAGTGTCGGCTACGAGCAGTACTTC.

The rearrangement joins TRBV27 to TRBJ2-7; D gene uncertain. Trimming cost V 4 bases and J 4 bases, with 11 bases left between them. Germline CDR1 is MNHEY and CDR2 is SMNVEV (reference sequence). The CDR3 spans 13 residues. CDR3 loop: CASSSFGRYEQYF. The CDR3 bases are TGTGCCAGCAGTTCATTTGGTCGGTACGAGCAGTACTTC.

CDR3 amino acids: CASSRQGNAYEQYF. CDR3 DNA sequence: TGTGCCAGCAGCCGACAGGGGAACGCCTACGAGCAGTACTTC. The J gene is TRBJ2-7, the V gene TRBV27; TRBD1 matches at 8 bases. The V and J ends lost 6 bases and 2 bases, in that order; junction bases with no gene match: 6. Germline-derived CDR1 and CDR2 are MNHEY and SMNVEV (reference sequence). The CDR3 has 14 residues.